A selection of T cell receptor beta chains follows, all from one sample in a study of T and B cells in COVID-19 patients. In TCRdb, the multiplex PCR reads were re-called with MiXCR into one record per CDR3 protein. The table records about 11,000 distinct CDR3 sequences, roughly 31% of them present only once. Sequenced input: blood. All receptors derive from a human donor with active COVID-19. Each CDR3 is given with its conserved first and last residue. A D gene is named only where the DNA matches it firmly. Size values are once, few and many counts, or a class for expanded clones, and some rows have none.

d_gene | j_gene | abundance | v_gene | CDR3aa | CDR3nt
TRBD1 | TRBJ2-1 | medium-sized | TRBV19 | CASSRTPGQAYNEQFF | TGTGCCAGTAGTAGAACACCGGGACAGGCGTACAATGAGCAGTTCTTC
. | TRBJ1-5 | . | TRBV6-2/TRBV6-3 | CASSYVDTGISQHF | TGTGCCAGCAGTTACGTGGACACCGGCATTTCCCAGCATTTT
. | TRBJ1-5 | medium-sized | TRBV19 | CASSTPAGFSNQPQHF | TGTGCCAGTAGTACCCCTGCAGGGTTTAGCAATCAGCCCCAGCATTTT
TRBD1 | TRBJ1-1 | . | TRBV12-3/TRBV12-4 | CASSITGVRDRLF | TGTGCCAGCAGTATTACAGGGGTTCGAGATAGACTCTTT
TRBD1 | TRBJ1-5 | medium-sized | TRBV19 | CASSRTGGYSNQPQHF | TGTGCCAGTAGTCGGACAGGGGGATATAGCAATCAGCCCCAGCATTTT
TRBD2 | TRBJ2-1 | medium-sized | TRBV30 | CAWTSGDNEQFF | TGTGCCTGGACTAGCGGGGACAATGAGCAGTTCTTC
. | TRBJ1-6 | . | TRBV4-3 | CASSPGGRADNSPLHF | TGCGCCAGCAGCCCGGGGGGCAGGGCCGATAATTCACCCCTCCACTTT
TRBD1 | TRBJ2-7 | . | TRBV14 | CASSRPGQYEQYF | TGTGCCAGCAGTCGTCCGGGACAGTACGAGCAGTACTTC
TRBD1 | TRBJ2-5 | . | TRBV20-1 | CSATLRDRGPETQYF | TGCAGTGCAACATTGAGAGACAGGGGGCCGGAGACCCAGTACTTC
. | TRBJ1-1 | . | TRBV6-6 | CASSTKTHDAFTEAFF | TGTGCCAGCAGTACAAAAACCCACGATGCCTTCACTGAAGCTTTCTTT
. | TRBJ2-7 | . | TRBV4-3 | CASSQGWGNEQYF | TGTGCCAGCAGCCAGGGGTGGGGCAACGAGCAGTACTTC
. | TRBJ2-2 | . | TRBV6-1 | CASSVSAGTHAGYTGELFF | TGTGCCAGCAGTGTATCCGCGGGCACCCATGCGGGTTACACCGGGGAGCTGTTTTTT
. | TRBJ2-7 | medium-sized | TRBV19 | CASSRSYPHEQYF | TGTGCCAGTAGTCGGAGCTACCCCCACGAGCAGTACTTC
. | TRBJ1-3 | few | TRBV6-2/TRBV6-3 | CASNPRGRRLSGNTIYF | TGTGCCAGCAACCCTCGAGGGAGGCGTCTCTCTGGAAACACCATATATTTT
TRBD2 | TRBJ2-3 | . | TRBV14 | CASSQPLAGGPTDTQYF | TGTGCCAGCAGCCAACCCCTAGCGGGGGGTCCCACAGATACGCAGTATTTT
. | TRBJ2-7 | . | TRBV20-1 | CSASGTLSYEQYF | TGCAGTGCTTCTGGGACCCTCTCCTACGAGCAGTACTTC
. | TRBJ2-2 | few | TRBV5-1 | CASSLDGGTGELFF | TGCGCCAGCAGCTTGGACGGGGGTACCGGGGAGCTGTTTTTT
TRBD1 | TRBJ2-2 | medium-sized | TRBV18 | CASSPFGQENTGELFF | TGTGCCAGCTCACCTTTCGGACAGGAGAACACCGGGGAGCTGTTTTTT
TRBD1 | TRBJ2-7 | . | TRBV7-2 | CASSFDRGVREQYF | TGTGCCAGCAGCTTCGACAGGGGGGTTAGAGAGCAGTACTTC
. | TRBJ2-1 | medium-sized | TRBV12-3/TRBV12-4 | CASSSSRGGRNEQFF | TGTGCCAGCAGTTCATCTAGGGGGGGGAGGAATGAGCAGTTCTTC
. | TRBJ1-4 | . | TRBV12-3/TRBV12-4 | CASSLDGGKLFF | TGTGCAAGCAGTTTAGACGGAGGGAAACTGTTTTTT
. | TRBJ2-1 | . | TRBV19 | CASQGLVDENEQFF | TGTGCCAGTCAGGGGCTAGTGGATGAGAATGAGCAGTTCTTC
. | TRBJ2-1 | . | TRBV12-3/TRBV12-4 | CASSLRVVGSAAYNEQFF | TGTGCCAGCAGCCTCCGGGTCGTGGGGTCGGCGGCCTACAATGAGCAGTTCTTC
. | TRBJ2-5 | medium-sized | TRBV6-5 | CASSSGRRGQQETQYF | TGTGCCAGCAGTTCGGGTCGCAGGGGCCAACAAGAGACCCAGTACTTC
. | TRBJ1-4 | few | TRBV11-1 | CASSNSGRNEKLFF | TGTGCCAGCAGTAACAGTGGGCGTAATGAAAAACTGTTTTTT
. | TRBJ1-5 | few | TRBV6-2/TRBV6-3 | CASRLGGHNQPQHF | TGTGCCAGCAGGCTAGGTGGTCATAATCAGCCCCAGCATTTT
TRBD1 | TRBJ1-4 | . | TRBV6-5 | CASSSTGTGYEKLFF | TGTGCCAGCAGTTCAACCGGGACAGGGTACGAAAAACTGTTTTTT
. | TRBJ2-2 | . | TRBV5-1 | CASSLTSMNTGELFF | TGCGCCAGCAGCTTGACCTCGATGAACACCGGGGAGCTGTTTTTT
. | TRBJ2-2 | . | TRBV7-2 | CASRGTGELFF | TGTGCCAGCCGGGGGACCGGGGAGCTGTTTTTT
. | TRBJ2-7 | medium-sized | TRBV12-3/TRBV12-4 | CASRPAGAPLEQYF | TGTGCCAGCAGACCTGCAGGGGCTCCCCTCGAGCAGTACTTC
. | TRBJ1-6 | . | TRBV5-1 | CASSSGSYNSPLHF | TGCGCCAGCAGCTCAGGCTCCTATAATTCACCCCTCCACTTT
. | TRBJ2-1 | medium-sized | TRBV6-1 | CASSEAYSGPLSYNEQFF | TGTGCCAGCAGTGAAGCGTACAGTGGGCCCCTATCCTACAATGAGCAGTTCTTC
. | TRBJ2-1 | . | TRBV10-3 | CAISEGGPVRNNEQFF | TGTGCCATCAGTGAGGGGGGGCCAGTTCGGAACAATGAGCAGTTCTTC
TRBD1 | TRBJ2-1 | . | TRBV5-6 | CASSLGDSFSSYNEQFF | TGTGCCAGCAGCTTGGGGGACAGTTTCTCTTCCTACAATGAGCAGTTCTTC
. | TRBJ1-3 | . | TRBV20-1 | CSALHPGARGNTIYF | TGCAGTGCTTTACACCCGGGGGCGCGGGGAAACACCATATATTTT
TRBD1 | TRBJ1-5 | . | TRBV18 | CASSPGGGVGQPQHF | TGTGCCAGCTCTCCAGGGGGGGGCGTGGGGCAGCCCCAGCATTTT
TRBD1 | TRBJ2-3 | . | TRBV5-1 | CASSLAPTGQGRDTQYF | TGCGCCAGCAGCTTGGCCCCGACGGGACAGGGGCGAGATACGCAGTATTTT
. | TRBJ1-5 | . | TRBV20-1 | CSAKGTSGDQPQHF | TGCAGTGCTAAGGGGACCTCCGGGGATCAGCCCCAGCATTTT
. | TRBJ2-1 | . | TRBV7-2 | CASSLDSYEQFF | TGTGCCAGCAGCTTAGACAGCTATGAGCAGTTCTTC
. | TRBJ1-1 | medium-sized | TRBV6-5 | CASSYSENTEAFF | TGTGCCAGCAGTTACTCGGAGAACACTGAAGCTTTCTTT
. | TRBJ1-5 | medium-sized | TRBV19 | CASRDSNQPQHF | TGTGCCAGTAGGGACAGCAATCAGCCCCAGCATTTT
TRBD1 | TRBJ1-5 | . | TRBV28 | CASSFKGAWNQPQHF | TGTGCCAGCAGTTTCAAGGGGGCCTGGAATCAGCCCCAGCATTTT
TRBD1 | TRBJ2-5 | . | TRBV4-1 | CASSQDRRGTGFLETQYF | TGCGCCAGCAGCCAAGATCGGCGGGGGACAGGGTTTTTGGAGACCCAGTACTTC
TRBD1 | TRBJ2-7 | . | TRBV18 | CASSKTGGYEQYF | TGTGCCAGCTCAAAGACAGGGGGCTACGAGCAGTACTTC
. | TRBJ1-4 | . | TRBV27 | CASSEVSGSPRKFF | TGTGCCAGCAGTGAAGTATCGGGCAGTCCAAGGAAGTTTTTT
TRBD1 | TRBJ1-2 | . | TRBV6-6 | CASSRTGRLYYGYTF | TGTGCCAGCAGTCGGACAGGGCGGCTATATTATGGCTACACCTTC
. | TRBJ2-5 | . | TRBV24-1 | CATSDLRVGGRETQYF | TGTGCCACCAGTGATCTGAGGGTCGGGGGCAGGGAGACCCAGTACTTC
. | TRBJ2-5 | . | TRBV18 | CASSPMSVGGGETQYF | TGTGCCAGCTCACCCATGTCGGTGGGGGGCGGTGAGACCCAGTACTTC
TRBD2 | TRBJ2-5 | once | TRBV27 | CASSLTSGGGETQYF | TGTGCCAGCAGTTTGACTAGCGGGGGGGGAGAGACCCAGTACTTC
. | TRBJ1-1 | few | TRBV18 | CASSPLREKDVAFF | TGTGCCAGCTCACCCCTCCGAGAGAAAGACGTAGCTTTCTTT
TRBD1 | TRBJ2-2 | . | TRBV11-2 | CASSLDRDRGSGELFF | TGTGCCAGCAGCTTAGATCGGGACAGGGGGTCCGGGGAGCTGTTTTTT
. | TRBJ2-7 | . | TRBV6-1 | CASSDPRLRVDEQYF | TGTGCCAGCAGTGACCCGCGATTGAGGGTAGACGAGCAGTACTTC
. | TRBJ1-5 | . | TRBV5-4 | CASSQEQGNSNQPQHF | TGTGCCAGCAGCCAAGAACAGGGAAATAGCAATCAGCCCCAGCATTTT
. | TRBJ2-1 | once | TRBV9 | CASSVGGDLNGEQFF | TGTGCCAGCAGCGTAGGGGGGGACTTGAATGGGGAGCAGTTCTTC
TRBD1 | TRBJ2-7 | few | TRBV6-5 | CASRTGGLSYEQYF | TGTGCCAGCAGGACAGGGGGCCTCTCCTACGAGCAGTACTTC
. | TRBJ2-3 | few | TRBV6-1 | CASAEYTQYF | TGTGCCTCGGCTGAGTATACGCAGTATTTT
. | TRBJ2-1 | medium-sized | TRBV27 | CASSLISGYNEQFF | TGTGCCAGCAGTTTAATTTCAGGTTACAATGAGCAGTTCTTC
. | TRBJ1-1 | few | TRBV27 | CASSPRGRSPNTEAFF | TGTGCCAGCAGTCCAAGGGGTCGCAGCCCGAACACTGAAGCTTTCTTT